This record concerns one TCR beta chain sequence. These data come from a study of blood T cell repertoires in COVID-19. Trimming removed 5 bases at V and 8 bases at J, with 12 bases between. CDR3 length equals 12 residues. In germline, CDR1 is MNHNS, CDR2 SASEGT. The data were produced by immunoSEQ multiplex PCR, yet TCRdb's version contains in-frame clones alone and is incomplete. The table shows fewer than 200,000 clones, with 85% to 90% occurring only once. Sample: peripheral blood. This sequence joins TRBV6-1 and TRBJ1-2; D is unresolved. This sequence originates from a woman aged 70-85 years with COVID-19, enrolled during active disease. The CDR3 DNA reads as TGTGCCAGCAGTTATGGTCTCTACGGCTACACCTTC. Translated: CASSYGLYGYTF.